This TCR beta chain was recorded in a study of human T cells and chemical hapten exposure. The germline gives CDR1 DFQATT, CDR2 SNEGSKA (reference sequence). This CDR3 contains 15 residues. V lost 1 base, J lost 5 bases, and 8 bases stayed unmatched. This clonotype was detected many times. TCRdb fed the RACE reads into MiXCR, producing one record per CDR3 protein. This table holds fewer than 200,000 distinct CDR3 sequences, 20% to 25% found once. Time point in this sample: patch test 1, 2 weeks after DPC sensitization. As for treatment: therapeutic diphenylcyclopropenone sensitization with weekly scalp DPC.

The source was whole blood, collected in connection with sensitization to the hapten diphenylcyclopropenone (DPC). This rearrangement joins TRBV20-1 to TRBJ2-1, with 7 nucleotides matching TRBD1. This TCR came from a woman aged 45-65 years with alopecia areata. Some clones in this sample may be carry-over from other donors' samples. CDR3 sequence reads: CSARGRQGYNNEQFF. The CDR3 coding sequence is TGCAGTGCTAGAGGCCGACAGGGATACAACAATGAGCAGTTCTTC.